This T cell receptor (gamma chain) emerged from a study of gamma-delta T cells after stem cell transplantation. TCRdb reanalysed the RT-PCR reads with CATT. The sample has thousands of gamma-chain clones, around 21% seen once. Sequencing input: gamma-delta T cells. This TCR was recovered from a human donor. It is not recorded whose cells these are; they may come from a transplant donor.

DNA for the CDR3: TGTGCCACAGGTGAGAATTATTATAAGAAACTCTTT. Its translation is CATGENYYKKLF. The chain recombines TRGV4 with TRGJ1 or TRGJ2. This CDR3 spans 12 amino acids. Losses at the gene ends were 10 bases for V and 0 bases for J; bases not matched to a gene: 6. The germline V gene has CDR1 EGSTGY and CDR2 YDSYTSSV.